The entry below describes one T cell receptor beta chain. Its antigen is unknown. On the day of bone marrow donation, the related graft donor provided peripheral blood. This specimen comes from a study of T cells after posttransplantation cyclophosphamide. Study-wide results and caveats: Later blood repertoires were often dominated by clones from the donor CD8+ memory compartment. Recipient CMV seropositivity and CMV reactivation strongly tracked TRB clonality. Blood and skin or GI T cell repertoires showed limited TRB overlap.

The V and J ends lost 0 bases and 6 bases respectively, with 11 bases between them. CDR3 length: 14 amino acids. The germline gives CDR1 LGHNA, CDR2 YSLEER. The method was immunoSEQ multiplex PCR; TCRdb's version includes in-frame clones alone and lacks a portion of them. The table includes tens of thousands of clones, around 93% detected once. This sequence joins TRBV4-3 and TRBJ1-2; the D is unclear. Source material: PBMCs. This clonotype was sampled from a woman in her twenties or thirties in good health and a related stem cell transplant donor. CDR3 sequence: CASSQEEGRHGYTF. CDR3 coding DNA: TGCGCCAGCAGCCAAGAGGAGGGAAGACATGGCTACACCTTC.